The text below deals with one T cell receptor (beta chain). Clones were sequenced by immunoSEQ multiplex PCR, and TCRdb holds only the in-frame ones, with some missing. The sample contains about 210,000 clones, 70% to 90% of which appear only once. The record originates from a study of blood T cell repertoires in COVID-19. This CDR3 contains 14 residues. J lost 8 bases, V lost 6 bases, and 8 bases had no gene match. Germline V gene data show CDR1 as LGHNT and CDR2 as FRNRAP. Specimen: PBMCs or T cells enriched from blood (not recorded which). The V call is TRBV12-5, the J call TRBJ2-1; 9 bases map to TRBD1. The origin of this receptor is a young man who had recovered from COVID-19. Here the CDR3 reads CASGNRDRDDEQFF. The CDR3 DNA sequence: TGTGCTAGTGGGAACCGGGACAGGGACGATGAGCAGTTCTTC.